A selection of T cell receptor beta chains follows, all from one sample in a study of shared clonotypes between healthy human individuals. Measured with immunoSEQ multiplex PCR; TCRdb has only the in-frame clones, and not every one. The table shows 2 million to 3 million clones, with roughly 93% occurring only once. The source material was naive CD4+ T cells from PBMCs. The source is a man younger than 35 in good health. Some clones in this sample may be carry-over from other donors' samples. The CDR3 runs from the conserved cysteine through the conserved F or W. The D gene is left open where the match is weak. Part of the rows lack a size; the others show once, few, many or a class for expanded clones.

CASSPLGAGDRVYGYTF,TGTGCCAGCAGCCCATTGGGCGCAGGGGATCGGGTATATGGCTACACCTTC,TRBV7-8,-,TRBJ1-2,-
CASSLTDYLNTGELFF,TGTGCCAGCAGCTTAACGGACTACTTGAACACCGGGGAGCTGTTTTTT,TRBV7-3,-,TRBJ2-2,-
CASGATGEGGNYGYTF,TGTGCCAGCGGGGCGACAGGGGAAGGCGGTAACTATGGCTACACCTTC,TRBV7-2,TRBD1,TRBJ1-2,-
CSAFRAEELFF,TGCAGCGCCTTCAGGGCGGAGGAGCTGTTTTTT,TRBV29-1,-,TRBJ2-2,-
CASTPGGSTNEKLFF,TGCGCCAGCACGCCGGGGGGCTCAACTAATGAAAAACTGTTTTTT,TRBV5-1,-,TRBJ1-4,-
CASLRRDLYNEQFF,TGTGCCAGCCTGAGGAGGGACCTCTACAATGAGCAGTTCTTC,TRBV28,-,TRBJ2-1,-
CAISPQVAGGNEQFF,TGTGCCATCAGTCCCCAGGTAGCGGGAGGCAATGAGCAGTTCTTC,TRBV10-3,TRBD2,TRBJ2-1,once
CSVDLGTDTQYF,TGCAGCGTTGATCTGGGCACAGATACGCAGTATTTT,TRBV29-1,-,TRBJ2-3,-
CASSPGTSDEQYF,TGTGCCAGCTCACCCGGGACATCGGATGAGCAGTACTTC,TRBV18,-,TRBJ2-7,-
CASSLDSFPRKATNEKLFF,TGTGCCAGCAGCTTAGATTCCTTCCCACGGAAAGCAACTAATGAAAAACTGTTTTTT,TRBV7-6,-,TRBJ1-4,-
CASSLARLGFSSTDTQYF,TGTGCCAGCAGCTTGGCCCGGCTAGGGTTCTCTAGCACAGATACGCAGTATTTT,TRBV5-4,-,TRBJ2-3,-
CASSLLAGGRNEQFF,TGTGCCAGCAGTTTACTTGCGGGAGGAAGGAATGAGCAGTTCTTC,TRBV28,TRBD2,TRBJ2-1,-
CASIDRGRIDGYTF,TGTGCCAGCATCGACAGGGGGCGAATTGATGGCTACACCTTC,TRBV13,TRBD1,TRBJ1-2,-
CASSPGGTNTEAFF,TGTGCCAGCAGCCCAGGGGGGACGAACACTGAAGCTTTCTTT,TRBV7-3,TRBD1,TRBJ1-1,-
CASLKSIYRGKSYGYTF,TGTGCCAGTCTGAAATCCATCTACAGGGGCAAAAGCTATGGCTACACCTTC,TRBV28,TRBD1,TRBJ1-2,-
CASRSPTGSYEQYF,TGTGCCAGCAGATCTCCGACGGGCTCCTACGAGCAGTACTTC,TRBV6-5,-,TRBJ2-7,-
CASSVYGQGETQYF,TGTGCCAGCAGCGTATACGGACAGGGGGAGACCCAGTACTTC,TRBV7-3,TRBD1,TRBJ2-5,-
CASSKEGEQYF,TGTGCCAGCAGCAAAGAGGGAGAGCAGTACTTC,TRBV21-1,-,TRBJ2-7,-
CASSPRGQNTEAFF,TGTGCCAGCTCACCCAGAGGACAGAACACTGAAGCTTTCTTT,TRBV18,-,TRBJ1-1,-
CATSRGKTSGVYNEQFF,TGTGCCACCAGCAGGGGTAAGACTAGCGGGGTCTACAATGAGCAGTTCTTC,TRBV15,TRBD2,TRBJ2-1,-
CASSLGGTGANVLTF,TGTGCCAGCAGCTTAGGGGGGACTGGGGCCAACGTCCTGACTTTC,TRBV7-6,-,TRBJ2-6,-
CASSRQGIVTDTQYF,TGCGCCAGCAGCCGTCAGGGGATTGTCACAGATACGCAGTATTTT,TRBV4-3,-,TRBJ2-3,-